The 6 T cell receptor beta chains in this list originate from one sample, sequenced in a study of control samples from healthy donors and cancer patients. Measured with immunoSEQ multiplex PCR; TCRdb has only the in-frame clones, and not every one. The data contain 90,000 to 100,000 clones, about 79% of them singletons. Input material: blood. The receptor source for this set is a woman in her twenties or thirties in good health.

The rearrangement uses TRBV12-3 or TRBV12-4 and TRBJ1-2, with 9 nucleotides matching TRBD1. The CDR3 consists of 13 residues. The V and J ends lost 6 bases and 4 bases, in that order; junction bases with no gene match: 3. CDR3 in DNA: TGTGCCAGCAGCACGACAGGGGGCTATGGCTACACCTTC. Its protein is CASSTTGGYGYTF.

The chain recombines TRBV12-3 or TRBV12-4 with TRBJ1-1; 8 nucleotides match TRBD1. After removal of 7 bases from V and 5 bases from J, the junction contained 6 bases not matched to a gene. The CDR3 contains 13 residues. The CDR3 spells CASILYRGTEAFF. As DNA, the CDR3 is TGTGCCAGCATCCTCTACAGGGGGACTGAAGCTTTCTTT.

This clone showed up just once. J is TRBJ2-5 and V is TRBV28; TRBD2 matches at 9 bases. Trimming cost V 3 bases and J 3 bases; bases outside gene matches: 5. The CDR3 is 15 residues long. Germline CDR1 reads MDHEN; CDR2 reads SYDVKM. CDR3 amino acids: CASSLISGGKETQYF. The CDR3 DNA follows: TGTGCCAGCAGTTTGATTAGCGGGGGCAAAGAGACCCAGTACTTC.

This chain connects TRBV5-8 to TRBJ1-1; a weak D match, TRBD1 (5 bases). CDR1 is SGHTS, CDR2 YDEGEE, per germline. The CDR3 is 15 residues long. The V end lost 2 bases, the J end lost 1 base, and 12 bases lay between the germline ends. The CDR3 spells CASSFRQHGNTEAFF. CDR3 nucleotide sequence: TGTGCCAGCAGCTTTAGACAGCATGGGAACACTGAAGCTTTCTTT.

The rearrangement links TRBV5-4 to TRBJ2-7, with a weak D call TRBD1 (5 bases). Trimming removed 0 bases from V and 1 base from J, with 14 bases in between. The CDR3 spans 16 residues. From germline, CDR1 is SGHNT and CDR2 YYREEE (reference sequence). The chain's CDR3 is CASSLGVGQGSYEQYF. DNA of the CDR3: TGTGCCAGCAGCTTGGGAGTGGGGCAGGGTTCCTACGAGCAGTACTTC.

This clone was counted once. V usage is TRBV4-1 and J usage is TRBJ2-7; D is undetermined. Deletions cut 1 base from V and 0 bases from J, with 7 bases between. CDR1 and CDR2 (germline): MGHRA, YSYEKL. This CDR3 region has 14 residues. Here the CDR3 DNA reads TGCGCCAGCAGCCAAGTGGCTGGCTCCTACGAGCAGTACTTC. Its protein product is CASSQVAGSYEQYF.